A single sample is the source of the 19 T cell receptor beta chains below, sequenced in a study of cytomegalovirus exposure and HLA in healthy donors. Researchers ran the PCR with 60 Vbeta and 13 Jbeta primers. This table comes from immunoSEQ multiplex PCR, and its TCRdb copy is limited to in-frame clones, with some not included. Altogether 110,000 to 150,000 clones are present, roughly three quarters being singletons, with the ten largest covering under 3%. Material for sequencing was PBMCs. The receptors were gathered from a female donor in good health and CMV-seronegative.

This clone has more than one count but fewer than ten. The V call is TRBV7-9, the J call TRBJ1-3; D unresolved. The CDR3 covers 13 residues. Trimming cost V 11 bases and J 3 bases, with 14 bases left between them. Germline-derived CDR1 and CDR2 are SEHNR and FQNEAQ (reference sequence). CDR3 amino acids: CAYNKRYGNTIYF. The CDR3 bases are TGTGCCTACAACAAGCGGTATGGAAACACCATATATTTT. Variable domain in full (rest from reference TRBV7-9 and TRBJ1-3): DTGVSQNPRHKITKRGQNVTFRCDPISEHNRLYWYRQTLGQGPEFLTYFQNEAQLEKSRLLSDRFSAERPKGSFSTLEIQRTEQGDSAMYLCAYNKRYGNTIYFGEGSWLTVV.

The V call is TRBV18, the J call TRBJ1-4, with D possibly TRBD1 on 6 matching bases. The CDR3 sequence is 16 residues long. Germline CDR1 is KGHSH and CDR2 is LQKENI. V lost 4 bases and J 7 bases, leaving 19 bases between the germline ends. The CDR3 reads CASSRDTRGSSEKLFF. In DNA, the CDR3 is TGTGCCAGCTCACGGGACACAAGGGGTTCAAGTGAAAAACTGTTTTTT.

The sample holds a few counts of this clone. The chain employs TRBV30 and TRBJ1-1; 7 bases align to TRBD1. The germline gives CDR1 GTSNPN, CDR2 SVGIG (reference sequence). V was pared by 5 bases and J by 11 bases, with 8 bases of the junction left unmatched. CDR3 size: 11 residues. CDR3 protein: CAWATQTGAFF. CDR3 coding DNA: TGTGCCTGGGCTACCCAGACAGGGGCTTTCTTT. The variable domain in full, completed from reference TRBV30 and TRBJ1-1, reads SQTIHQWPATLVQPVGSPLSLECTVEGTSNPNLYWYRQAAGRGLQLLFYSVGIGQISSEVPQNLSASRPQDRQFILSSKKLLLSDSGFYLCAWATQTGAFFGQGTRLTVV.

The gene calls are TRBV20-1 and TRBJ1-2, with unresolved D. In germline, CDR1 is DFQATT, CDR2 SNEGSKA (reference sequence). With 3 bases removed from V and 8 bases from J, the gap between germline ends came to 10 bases. The CDR3 is 11 amino acids. As DNA, the CDR3 is TGCAGTGCTAGGAGGGAAGGCGGCTACACCTTC. Its translation is CSARREGGYTF.

The chain combines TRBV18 with TRBJ1-1; D is perhaps TRBD1 (6 bases). Germline CDR1 is KGHSH and CDR2 is LQKENI. Trimming removed 0 bases from V and 1 base from J, with 12 bases in between. CDR3 size: 16 residues. CDR3 region: CASSPPGIGGNTEAFF. The CDR3 coding sequence is TGTGCCAGCTCACCACCTGGGATAGGGGGGAACACTGAAGCTTTCTTT.

This chain connects TRBV2 to TRBJ2-7; 9 nucleotides match TRBD2. After removal of 4 bases from V and 3 bases from J, the junction contained 1 base not matched to a gene. Looked up from germline, CDR1 is SNHLY and CDR2 is FYNNEI. The CDR3 loop spans 13 amino acids. As DNA, the CDR3 is TGTGCCAGCAGTGCTAGCGGGATCTACGAGCAGTACTTC. Protein product: CASSASGIYEQYF.

The genes are TRBV7-3 and TRBJ2-3; D gene unclear. Germline CDR1 is SGHTA and CDR2 is FQGTGA. This CDR3 spans 14 amino acids. Trimming took 2 bases from V and 3 from J, leaving 9 bases between them. The CDR3 region is CASSLDYRTDTQYF. The CDR3, as DNA: TGTGCCAGCAGCTTAGATTACCGGACAGATACGCAGTATTTT.

The CDR3 protein is CASSQEFTSAYNEQFF. In nucleotides, the CDR3 is TGCGCCAGCAGCCAAGAGTTTACTAGCGCCTACAATGAGCAGTTCTTC. V usage is TRBV4-1 and J usage is TRBJ2-1; the match to TRBD2 covers 7 bases. The CDR3 sequence is 16 residues long. Germline V gene data show CDR1 as MGHRA and CDR2 as YSYEKL. V gave up 0 bases and J gave up 2 bases; unmatched junction bases: 4.

This CDR3 is CSATLGQNYGYTF. The CDR3 region has the DNA TGCAGCGCTACCCTTGGACAGAACTATGGCTACACCTTC. This chain connects TRBV29-1 to TRBJ1-2, with D perhaps TRBD1 (6 bases). Trimming took off 7 bases at V and 2 bases at J, with 14 bases between the two ends. The CDR3 covers 13 residues. CDR1 and CDR2 from the germline V gene are SQVTM and ANQGSEA.

The chain uses TRBV30 and TRBJ1-3, with 10 bases identical to TRBD1. This CDR3 contains 16 residues. Looked up from germline, CDR1 is GTSNPN and CDR2 is SVGIG (reference sequence). With 2 bases clipped from V and 5 bases from J, the junction kept 9 bases outside the gene matches. The CDR3 nucleotides are TGTGCCTGGAGTCCGATAGGACAGGGGGTCAGAAACACCATATATTTT. It specifies CAWSPIGQGVRNTIYF.

This clone appeared a few times. The gene calls are TRBV29-1 and TRBJ1-3; D gene unclear. Trimming removed 4 bases from V and 0 bases from J, with 10 bases in between. There are 14 residues in the CDR3. CDR1 SQVTM and CDR2 ANQGSEA come from the germline V gene. The CDR3 region is CSVVGGGSGNTIYF. DNA of the CDR3: TGCAGCGTTGTGGGCGGAGGCTCTGGAAACACCATATATTTT.

This chain uses TRBV5-8 with TRBJ2-2; 7 nucleotides match TRBD1. The CDR3 has 15 amino acids. With 4 bases clipped from V and 5 bases from J, the junction kept 8 bases outside the gene matches. Germline-derived CDR1 and CDR2 are SGHTS and YDEGEE. The CDR3 loop reads CASSRPGQRTGELFF. DNA of the CDR3: TGTGCCAGCAGCCGGCCGGGACAGCGAACCGGGGAGCTGTTTTTT.

The chain joins TRBV6-1 to TRBJ2-1; D is perhaps TRBD1 (6 bases). CDR3 length: 15 amino acids. The V gene's germline CDR1 is MNHNS and CDR2 SASEGT. Trimming removed 0 bases at V and 7 bases at J, with 13 bases between. The CDR3 DNA sequence: TGTGCCAGCAGTGAAGCGCTGTACGGGACAAATGAGCAGTTCTTC. It is translated as CASSEALYGTNEQFF.

V gene TRBV27 combines with J gene TRBJ1-1; TRBD1 agrees at 9 bases. Germline V gives CDR1 MNHEY, CDR2 SMNVEV (reference sequence). Trimming removed 6 bases from V and 6 bases from J; junction bases left unmatched: 14. The length of the CDR3 is 16 residues. CDR3 in DNA: TGTGCCAGCAGGTACACCGGGACAGGGATTAGCGCTGAAGCTTTCTTT. Translation gives CASRYTGTGISAEAFF.

The V call is TRBV6-1, the J call TRBJ1-2; 7 bases match TRBD1. J was trimmed by 8 bases and V by 2 bases; bases with no gene match: 8. The CDR3 is 14 residues long. Per germline, CDR1 MNHNS and CDR2 SASEGT. In DNA, the CDR3 is TGTGCCAGCAGTGAAAACAGGGGAAGGGGCGGCTACACCTTC. Its translation: CASSENRGRGGYTF.

In this sample, this clone turned up a few times. Other nucleotide sequences in the sample specify the same CDR3. J is TRBJ1-2 and V is TRBV18; D remains unclear. Trimming cost V 0 bases and J 4 bases, with 9 bases left between them. CDR1 is KGHSH and CDR2 is LQKENI in the germline V gene. The CDR3 spans 14 residues. CDR3 nucleotide sequence: TGTGCCAGCTCACCACCTACGGAGAGCTATGGCTACACCTTC. Translated, it gives CASSPPTESYGYTF.

The CDR3 loop reads CASSLDQFYEQYF. CDR3 nucleotide sequence: TGTGCCAGCAGCTTAGACCAGTTCTACGAGCAGTACTTC. The chain recombines TRBV7-2 with TRBJ2-7; no firm D call. The V and J ends lost 1 base and 3 bases respectively, with 7 bases between them. Germline V gene sequence: CDR1 SGHTA, CDR2 FQGNSA. The CDR3 sequence is 13 residues long. Full variable domain (missing parts from reference TRBV7-2 and TRBJ2-7): GAGVSQSPSNKVTEKGKDVELRCDPISGHTALYWYRQSLGQGLEFLIYFQGNSAPDKSGLPSDRFSAERTGGSVSTLTIQRTQQEDSAVYLCASSLDQFYEQYFGPGTRLTVT.

The count of this clone is one. The V gene is TRBV19, the J gene TRBJ2-3, with TRBD2 matching 7 bases. CDR1 is LNHDA, CDR2 SQIVND, per germline (reference sequence). This CDR3 has 15 amino acids. V dropped 3 bases and J dropped 1; count of bases not matched to a gene: 4. The CDR3 spells CASSMGTSGTDTQYF. DNA for the CDR3: TGTGCCAGTAGTATGGGTACTAGCGGCACAGATACGCAGTATTTT.

This rearrangement joins TRBV6-5 to TRBJ2-7; weak D call: TRBD1 (6 bases). Germline CDR1 reads MNHEY; CDR2 reads SVGAGI. Trimming shortened V by 6 bases and J by 2 bases, and 17 bases separated the two germline ends. The CDR3 loop spans 15 amino acids. For the CDR3, the DNA is TGTGCCAGCAGACCAGACAGGATGAATACCTACGAGCAGTACTTC. Protein sequence: CASRPDRMNTYEQYF.